This T cell receptor (beta chain) was recovered during a study of cytomegalovirus exposure and HLA in healthy donors. Whole-study context: About 85 million unique TCRs from HLA-typed donors were held in an early release of data.

Points on this clone: A junction boundary mismatches the germline segment, possibly from a read error.

13 Jbeta primers and 60 Vbeta primers were used for the PCR. Profiling relied on immunoSEQ multiplex PCR, and the TCRdb table lists in-frame clones only, not all of them. Of approximately 100,000 clones listed, 75% to 85% are singletons. From germline, CDR1 is SEHNR and CDR2 FQNEAQ (reference sequence). This CDR3 comprises 12 residues. This TCR derives from a woman aged 18-29 years in good health and CMV-seronegative. The material sequenced was PBMCs. The chain links TRBV7-9 to TRBJ2-1; unclear D gene. Written as DNA, the CDR3 is TGTTCCAGCAGCTTCCCGGGTGGTGAGCAGTTCTTC. Encoded protein: CSSSFPGGEQFF.